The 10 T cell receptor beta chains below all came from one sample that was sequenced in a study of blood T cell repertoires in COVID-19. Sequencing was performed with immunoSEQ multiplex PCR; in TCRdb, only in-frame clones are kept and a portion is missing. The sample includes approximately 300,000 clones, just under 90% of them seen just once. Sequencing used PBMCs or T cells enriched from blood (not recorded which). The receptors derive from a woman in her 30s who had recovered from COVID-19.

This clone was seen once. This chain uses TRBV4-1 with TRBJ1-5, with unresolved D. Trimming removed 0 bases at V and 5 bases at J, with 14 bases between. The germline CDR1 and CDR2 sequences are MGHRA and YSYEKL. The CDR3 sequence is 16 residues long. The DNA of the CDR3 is TGCGCCAGCAGCCAAGAGGTCCCCCCGGGAGATCAGCCCCAGCATTTT. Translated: CASSQEVPPGDQPQHF.

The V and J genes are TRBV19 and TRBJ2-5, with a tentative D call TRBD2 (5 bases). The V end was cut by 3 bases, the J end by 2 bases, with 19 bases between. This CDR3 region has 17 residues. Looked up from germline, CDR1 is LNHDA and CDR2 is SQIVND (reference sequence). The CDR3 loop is CASSIRWRSGRQETQYF. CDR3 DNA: TGTGCCAGTAGTATTAGGTGGAGAAGCGGTAGACAAGAGACCCAGTACTTC.

CDR3 in amino acids: CASSNGQGHQPQHF. In DNA, the CDR3 is TGTGCCAGCAGCAACGGACAGGGTCATCAGCCCCAGCATTTT. The chain is built from TRBV9 and TRBJ1-5; 8 positions agree with TRBD1. After removal of 4 bases from V and 5 bases from J, the junction contained 5 bases not matched to a gene. The CDR3 runs 14 residues. CDR1 and CDR2 (germline): SGDLS, YYNGEE.

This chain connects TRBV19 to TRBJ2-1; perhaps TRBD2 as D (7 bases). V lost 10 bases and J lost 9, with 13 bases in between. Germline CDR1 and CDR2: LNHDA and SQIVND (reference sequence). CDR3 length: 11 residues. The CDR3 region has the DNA TGTGCCATCAGGGGAGGGGCTGAGCAGTTCTTC. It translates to CAIRGGAEQFF.

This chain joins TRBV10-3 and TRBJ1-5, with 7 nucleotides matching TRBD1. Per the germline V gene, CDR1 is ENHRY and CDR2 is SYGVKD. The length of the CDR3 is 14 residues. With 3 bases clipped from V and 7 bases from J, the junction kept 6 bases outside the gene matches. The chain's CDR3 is CAISDLDREQPQHF. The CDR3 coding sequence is TGTGCCATCAGTGACCTCGACAGGGAACAGCCCCAGCATTTT.

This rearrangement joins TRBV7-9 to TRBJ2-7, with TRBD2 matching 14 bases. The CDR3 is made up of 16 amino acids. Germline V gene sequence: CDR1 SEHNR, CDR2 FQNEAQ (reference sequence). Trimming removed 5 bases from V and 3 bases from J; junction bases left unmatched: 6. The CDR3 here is CASSQGLAGVVYEQYF. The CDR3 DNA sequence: TGTGCCAGCAGCCAGGGACTAGCGGGAGTAGTCTACGAGCAGTACTTC.

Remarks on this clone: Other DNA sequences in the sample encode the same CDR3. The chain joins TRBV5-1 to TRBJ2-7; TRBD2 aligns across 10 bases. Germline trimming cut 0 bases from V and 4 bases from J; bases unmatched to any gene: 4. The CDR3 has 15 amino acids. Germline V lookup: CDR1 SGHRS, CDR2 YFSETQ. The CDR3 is CASSLGTSGSYEQYF. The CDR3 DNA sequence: TGCGCCAGCAGCTTGGGGACTAGCGGATCATACGAGCAGTACTTC.

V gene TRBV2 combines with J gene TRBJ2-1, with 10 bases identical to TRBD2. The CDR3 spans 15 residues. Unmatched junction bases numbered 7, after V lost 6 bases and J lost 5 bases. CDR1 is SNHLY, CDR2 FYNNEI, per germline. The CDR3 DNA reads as TGTGCCAGCAGCGAGGGACTAGCGCTCAACAATGAGCAGTTCTTC. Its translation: CASSEGLALNNEQFF.

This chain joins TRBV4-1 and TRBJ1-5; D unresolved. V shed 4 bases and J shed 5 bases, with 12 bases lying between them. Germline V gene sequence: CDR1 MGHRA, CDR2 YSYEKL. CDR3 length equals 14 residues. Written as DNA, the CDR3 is TGCGCCAGCAGCCCTCTGACTGGTCATCAGCCCCAGCATTTT. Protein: CASSPLTGHQPQHF.

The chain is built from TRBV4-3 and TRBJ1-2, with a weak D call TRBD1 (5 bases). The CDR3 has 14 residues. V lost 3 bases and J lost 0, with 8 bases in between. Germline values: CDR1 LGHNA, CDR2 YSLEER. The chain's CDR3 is CASSHQGSNYGYTF. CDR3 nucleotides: TGCGCCAGCAGCCATCAGGGATCTAACTATGGCTACACCTTC.